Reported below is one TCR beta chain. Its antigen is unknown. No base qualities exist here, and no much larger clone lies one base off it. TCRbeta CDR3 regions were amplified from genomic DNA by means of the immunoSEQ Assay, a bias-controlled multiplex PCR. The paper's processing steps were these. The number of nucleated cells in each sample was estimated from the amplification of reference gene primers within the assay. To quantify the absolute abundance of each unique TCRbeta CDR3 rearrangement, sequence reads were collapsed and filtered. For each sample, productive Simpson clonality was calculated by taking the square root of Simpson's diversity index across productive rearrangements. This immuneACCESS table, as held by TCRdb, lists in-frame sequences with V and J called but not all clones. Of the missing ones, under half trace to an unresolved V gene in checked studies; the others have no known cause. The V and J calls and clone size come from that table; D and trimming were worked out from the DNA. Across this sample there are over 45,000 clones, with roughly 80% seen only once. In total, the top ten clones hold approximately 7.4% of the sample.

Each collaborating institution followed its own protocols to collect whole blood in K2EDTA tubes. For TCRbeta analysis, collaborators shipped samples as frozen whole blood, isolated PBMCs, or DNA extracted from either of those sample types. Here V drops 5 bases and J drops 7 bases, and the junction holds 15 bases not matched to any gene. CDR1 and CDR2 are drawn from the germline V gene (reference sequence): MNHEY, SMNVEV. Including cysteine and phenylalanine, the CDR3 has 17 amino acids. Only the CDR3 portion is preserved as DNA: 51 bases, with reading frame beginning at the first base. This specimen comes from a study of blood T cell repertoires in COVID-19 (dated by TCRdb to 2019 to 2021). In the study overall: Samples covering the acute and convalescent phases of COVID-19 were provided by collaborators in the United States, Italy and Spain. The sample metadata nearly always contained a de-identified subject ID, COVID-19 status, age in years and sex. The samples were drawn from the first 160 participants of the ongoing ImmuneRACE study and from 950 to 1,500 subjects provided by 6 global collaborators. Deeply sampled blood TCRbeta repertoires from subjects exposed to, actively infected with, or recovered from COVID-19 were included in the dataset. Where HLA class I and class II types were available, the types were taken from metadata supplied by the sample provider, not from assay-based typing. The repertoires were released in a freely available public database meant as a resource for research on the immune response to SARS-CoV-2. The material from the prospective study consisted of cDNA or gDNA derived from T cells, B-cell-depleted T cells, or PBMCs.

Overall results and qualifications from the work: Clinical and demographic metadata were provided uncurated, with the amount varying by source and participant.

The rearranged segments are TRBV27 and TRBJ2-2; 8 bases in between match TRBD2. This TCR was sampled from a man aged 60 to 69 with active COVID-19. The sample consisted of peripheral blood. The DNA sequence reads TGTGCCAGCAGTCAGGGCCTCCATAGCGGGAAGGGCGGGGAGCTGTTTTTT. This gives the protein CASSQGLHSGKGGELFF.